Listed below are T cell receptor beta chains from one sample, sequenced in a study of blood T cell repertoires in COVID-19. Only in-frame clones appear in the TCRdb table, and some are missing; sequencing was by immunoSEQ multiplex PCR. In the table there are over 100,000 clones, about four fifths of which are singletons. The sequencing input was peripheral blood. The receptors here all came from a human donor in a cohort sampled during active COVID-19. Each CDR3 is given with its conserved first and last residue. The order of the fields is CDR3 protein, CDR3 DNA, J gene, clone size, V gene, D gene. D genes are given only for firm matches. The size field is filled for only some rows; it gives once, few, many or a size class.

CDR3aa: CASTKDNSNYGYTF; CDR3nt: TGTGCCAGCACCAAAGACAACTCTAACTATGGCTACACCTTC; j_gene: TRBJ1-2; abundance: .; v_gene: TRBV6-6; d_gene: .
CDR3aa: CASSAAMNTEAFF; CDR3nt: TGTGCCAGCTCGGCGGCTATGAACACTGAAGCTTTCTTT; j_gene: TRBJ1-1; abundance: .; v_gene: TRBV18; d_gene: .
CDR3aa: CSAREGTTPHF; CDR3nt: TGCAGTGCTAGGGAGGGGACTACTCCCCACTTT; j_gene: TRBJ1-6; abundance: .; v_gene: TRBV20-1; d_gene: .
CDR3aa: CASSFIVGGGAFF; CDR3nt: TGTGCCAGCAGCTTCATTGTCGGCGGGGGAGCTTTCTTT; j_gene: TRBJ1-1; abundance: .; v_gene: TRBV13; d_gene: .
CDR3aa: CASSLAGRAQHF; CDR3nt: TGTGCCAGCAGCTTAGCTGGGAGGGCCCAGCATTTT; j_gene: TRBJ1-5; abundance: .; v_gene: TRBV7-8; d_gene: .
CDR3aa: CASSLIGVDNSPLHF; CDR3nt: TGCGCCAGCAGCCTTATCGGGGTAGATAATTCACCCCTCCACTTT; j_gene: TRBJ1-6; abundance: .; v_gene: TRBV5-1; d_gene: .
CDR3aa: CASSFPRGTGADTQYF; CDR3nt: TGCGCCAGCAGCTTCCCCCGAGGGACAGGGGCAGATACGCAGTATTTT; j_gene: TRBJ2-3; abundance: .; v_gene: TRBV5-1; d_gene: TRBD1
CDR3aa: CASSQDFGGQYF; CDR3nt: TGTGCCAGCAGCCAAGACTTCGGGGGGCAGTATTTT; j_gene: TRBJ2-3; abundance: .; v_gene: TRBV3-1/TRBV3-2; d_gene: .
CDR3aa: CASNSQGAGGETQYF; CDR3nt: TGTGCCAGCAATTCTCAGGGGGCCGGGGGAGAGACCCAGTACTTC; j_gene: TRBJ2-5; abundance: .; v_gene: TRBV2; d_gene: TRBD1
CDR3aa: CASTGFVNNEQFF; CDR3nt: TGTGCCAGCACGGGGTTTGTCAACAATGAGCAGTTCTTC; j_gene: TRBJ2-1; abundance: once; v_gene: TRBV11-3; d_gene: .
CDR3aa: CASSVGGLAGNNEQFF; CDR3nt: TGTGCCAGCAGCGTAGGAGGACTAGCGGGGAACAATGAGCAGTTCTTC; j_gene: TRBJ2-1; abundance: .; v_gene: TRBV9; d_gene: TRBD2
CDR3aa: CASSRGRQGTEAFF; CDR3nt: TGTGCCAGCAGCAGGGGGCGGCAAGGCACTGAAGCTTTCTTT; j_gene: TRBJ1-1; abundance: few; v_gene: TRBV3-1/TRBV3-2; d_gene: TRBD1
CDR3aa: CASSLGQGAGEQYF; CDR3nt: TGTGCCAGCAGCTTAGGACAGGGGGCGGGGGAGCAGTACTTC; j_gene: TRBJ2-7; abundance: .; v_gene: TRBV7-2; d_gene: TRBD1
CDR3aa: CASNQIAGGQGDTQYF; CDR3nt: TGTGCCAGTAACCAAATAGCGGGGGGGCAAGGAGATACGCAGTATTTT; j_gene: TRBJ2-3; abundance: .; v_gene: TRBV19; d_gene: TRBD2
CDR3aa: CASSLGTVAYEAFF; CDR3nt: TGCGCCAGCAGCTTGGGGACAGTAGCCTATGAAGCTTTCTTT; j_gene: TRBJ1-1; abundance: .; v_gene: TRBV5-1; d_gene: .
CDR3aa: CASSIGTGQDTQYF; CDR3nt: TGTGCCAGTAGTATTGGGACAGGACAAGATACGCAGTATTTT; j_gene: TRBJ2-3; abundance: .; v_gene: TRBV19; d_gene: TRBD1
CDR3aa: CASSSGQGRTDTQYF; CDR3nt: TGTGCCAGCAGCTCGGGACAGGGAAGGACAGATACGCAGTATTTT; j_gene: TRBJ2-3; abundance: few; v_gene: TRBV7-9; d_gene: TRBD1
CDR3aa: CASSFQGQGDSYEQYF; CDR3nt: TGTGCCAGCAGTTTCCAAGGACAGGGGGATTCCTACGAGCAGTACTTC; j_gene: TRBJ2-7; abundance: .; v_gene: TRBV28; d_gene: TRBD1
CDR3aa: CASSLLSGQGARGYTF; CDR3nt: TGTGCCAGCAGCCTCCTCTCGGGACAGGGGGCTCGCGGCTACACCTTC; j_gene: TRBJ1-2; abundance: .; v_gene: TRBV3-1/TRBV3-2; d_gene: TRBD1
CDR3aa: CASREYRGSTGELFF; CDR3nt: TGTGCCAGCAGAGAATACAGGGGGTCCACCGGGGAGCTGTTTTTT; j_gene: TRBJ2-2; abundance: .; v_gene: TRBV2; d_gene: TRBD1
CDR3aa: CASSQSAGRWSNQPQHF; CDR3nt: TGTGCCAGCAGCCAATCGGCAGGGCGTTGGAGCAATCAGCCCCAGCATTTT; j_gene: TRBJ1-5; abundance: .; v_gene: TRBV3-1/TRBV3-2; d_gene: .
CDR3aa: CACRVAGEETQYF; CDR3nt: TGTGCCTGTCGCGTAGCGGGGGAAGAGACCCAGTACTTC; j_gene: TRBJ2-5; abundance: .; v_gene: TRBV12-3/TRBV12-4; d_gene: TRBD2
CDR3aa: CASSVGTGVQPQHF; CDR3nt: TGTGCCAGCAGCGTTGGGACAGGGGTCCAGCCCCAGCATTTT; j_gene: TRBJ1-5; abundance: .; v_gene: TRBV9; d_gene: TRBD1
CDR3aa: CASTTGGYSPLHF; CDR3nt: TGTGCCAGCACGACAGGGGGGTATTCACCCCTCCACTTT; j_gene: TRBJ1-6; abundance: .; v_gene: TRBV2; d_gene: TRBD1
CDR3aa: CASRGTGVPPFYEQYF; CDR3nt: TGTGCCAGCAGGGGGACAGGGGTGCCCCCCTTCTACGAGCAGTACTTC; j_gene: TRBJ2-7; abundance: .; v_gene: TRBV27; d_gene: TRBD1
CDR3aa: CASSSAGGQPQHF; CDR3nt: TGTGCCAGCAGCTCCGCCGGGGGGCAGCCCCAGCATTTT; j_gene: TRBJ1-5; abundance: .; v_gene: TRBV13; d_gene: .
CDR3aa: CATSDLLGSTGSGHQETQYF; CDR3nt: TGTGCCACCAGTGACCTCCTGGGGTCCACAGGGAGCGGCCACCAAGAGACCCAGTACTTC; j_gene: TRBJ2-5; abundance: .; v_gene: TRBV24-1; d_gene: .
CDR3aa: CASSQALGQGVGTEAFF; CDR3nt: TGCGCCAGCAGCCAAGCGCTCGGGCAGGGGGTGGGCACTGAAGCTTTCTTT; j_gene: TRBJ1-1; abundance: .; v_gene: TRBV4-1; d_gene: TRBD1
CDR3aa: CAPLRGGWAKNIQYF; CDR3nt: TGTGCCCCCCTCCGGGGGGGGTGGGCCAAAAACATTCAGTACTTC; j_gene: TRBJ2-4; abundance: once; v_gene: TRBV28; d_gene: TRBD2
CDR3aa: CASSLNAIGGYNSPLHF; CDR3nt: TGTGCCAGCAGCCTAAATGCCATAGGGGGCTATAATTCACCCCTCCACTTT; j_gene: TRBJ1-6; abundance: .; v_gene: TRBV11-2; d_gene: .
CDR3aa: CATGGRQETQYF; CDR3nt: TGTGCCACCGGGGGACGCCAAGAGACCCAGTACTTC; j_gene: TRBJ2-5; abundance: few; v_gene: TRBV6-6; d_gene: .
CDR3aa: CASSPGGYSNEKLFF; CDR3nt: TGTGCCAGCAGCCCCGGCGGGTATTCTAATGAAAAACTGTTTTTT; j_gene: TRBJ1-4; abundance: once; v_gene: TRBV5-4; d_gene: .
CDR3aa: CASSLALLAGNTGELFF; CDR3nt: TGTGCCAGCAGCTTAGCGCTCCTAGCGGGGAACACCGGGGAGCTGTTTTTT; j_gene: TRBJ2-2; abundance: .; v_gene: TRBV7-8; d_gene: TRBD2
CDR3aa: CSVARGWNTGELFF; CDR3nt: TGCAGCGTTGCTCGGGGGTGGAACACCGGGGAGCTGTTTTTT; j_gene: TRBJ2-2; abundance: .; v_gene: TRBV29-1; d_gene: .
CDR3aa: CASSQVGLAGDNTQYF; CDR3nt: TGTGCCAGCAGTCAAGTGGGACTAGCGGGGGATAATACGCAGTATTTT; j_gene: TRBJ2-3; abundance: .; v_gene: TRBV11-3; d_gene: TRBD2
CDR3aa: CASTKSFSGGYEQYF; CDR3nt: TGTGCCAGCACCAAATCGTTTTCAGGGGGATACGAGCAGTACTTC; j_gene: TRBJ2-7; abundance: .; v_gene: TRBV7-8; d_gene: TRBD1
CDR3aa: CASRAGNAYEQYF; CDR3nt: TGTGCCAGCAGGGCAGGGAATGCCTACGAGCAGTACTTC; j_gene: TRBJ2-7; abundance: .; v_gene: TRBV6-6; d_gene: .
CDR3aa: CASSGTGDTEAFF; CDR3nt: TGTGCCAGCTCCGGGACAGGGGACACTGAAGCTTTTTTT; j_gene: TRBJ1-1; abundance: .; v_gene: TRBV18; d_gene: TRBD1
CDR3aa: CASRGGLNTGELFF; CDR3nt: TGTGCCAGCAGGGGAGGGCTTAACACCGGGGAGCTGTTTTTT; j_gene: TRBJ2-2; abundance: .; v_gene: TRBV2; d_gene: TRBD2
CDR3aa: CASTPAGIAGGTGANVLTF; CDR3nt: TGTGCCAGCACCCCTGCGGGAATAGCGGGGGGTACTGGGGCCAACGTCCTGACTTTC; j_gene: TRBJ2-6; abundance: .; v_gene: TRBV2; d_gene: TRBD2
CDR3aa: CASSQTTGGNEQYF; CDR3nt: TGTGCCAGCTCTCAGACGACAGGGGGCAACGAGCAGTACTTC; j_gene: TRBJ2-7; abundance: .; v_gene: TRBV18; d_gene: TRBD1
CDR3aa: CASRGTVNYGYTF; CDR3nt: TGTGCCAGCAGAGGGACAGTCAACTATGGCTACACCTTC; j_gene: TRBJ1-2; abundance: .; v_gene: TRBV6-5; d_gene: TRBD1
CDR3aa: CASSQNRGFSYEQYF; CDR3nt: TGTGCCAGCAGCCAAAACAGGGGGTTCTCCTACGAGCAGTACTTC; j_gene: TRBJ2-7; abundance: .; v_gene: TRBV3-1/TRBV3-2; d_gene: TRBD1
CDR3aa: CASSQEWEGAYGYTF; CDR3nt: TGCGCCAGCAGCCAAGAATGGGAAGGGGCCTATGGCTACACCTTC; j_gene: TRBJ1-2; abundance: .; v_gene: TRBV4-3; d_gene: .
CDR3aa: CASSFDHSSYEQYF; CDR3nt: TGCGCCAGCAGCTTCGACCACAGCAGCTACGAGCAGTACTTC; j_gene: TRBJ2-7; abundance: .; v_gene: TRBV5-1; d_gene: .
CDR3aa: CASSLDGRQVSGANVLTF; CDR3nt: TGTGCCAGCAGTCTCGACGGGAGGCAGGTCTCTGGGGCCAACGTCCTGACTTTC; j_gene: TRBJ2-6; abundance: .; v_gene: TRBV6-2/TRBV6-3; d_gene: TRBD2
CDR3aa: CASSLSGQQGVIYGYTF; CDR3nt: TGTGCCAGCAGCTTGAGCGGTCAGCAGGGGGTAATCTATGGCTACACCTTC; j_gene: TRBJ1-2; abundance: .; v_gene: TRBV5-6; d_gene: TRBD1
CDR3aa: CASSPSTGLALGGQFF; CDR3nt: TGTGCCAGCTCACCCAGTACGGGACTAGCGCTCGGTGGGCAGTTCTTC; j_gene: TRBJ2-1; abundance: .; v_gene: TRBV18; d_gene: TRBD2
CDR3aa: CASSPWATAGTQYF; CDR3nt: TGCGCCAGCAGCCCCTGGGCCACAGCCGGTACGCAGTATTTT; j_gene: TRBJ2-3; abundance: .; v_gene: TRBV4-3; d_gene: .